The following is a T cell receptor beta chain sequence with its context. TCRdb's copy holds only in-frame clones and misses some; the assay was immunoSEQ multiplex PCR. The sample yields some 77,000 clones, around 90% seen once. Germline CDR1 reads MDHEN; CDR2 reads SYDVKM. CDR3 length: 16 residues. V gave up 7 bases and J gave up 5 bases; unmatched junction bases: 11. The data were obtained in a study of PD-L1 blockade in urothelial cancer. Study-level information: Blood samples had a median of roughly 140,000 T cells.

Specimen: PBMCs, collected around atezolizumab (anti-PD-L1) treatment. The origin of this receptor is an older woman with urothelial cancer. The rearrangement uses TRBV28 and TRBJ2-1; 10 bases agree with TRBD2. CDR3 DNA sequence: TGTGCCAGCATCTACGCCGGGACTAGCGCGAACAATGAGCAGTTCTTC. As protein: CASIYAGTSANNEQFF.